This entry describes one T cell receptor beta chain. Its antigen remains unidentified. These data originate in a study of T cell repertoires in cytomegalovirus infection. On the study more broadly: Public TCR beta signature analysis indicated the presence of both CMV infection and matching HLA type.

MiXCR was run by TCRdb on the reads, yielding one entry per CDR3 protein. This sample yields fewer than 900,000 distinct CDR3 sequences, of which about 28% are seen a single time; around 13% belongs to the top ten. The CDR3 consists of 17 residues. The germline V gene encodes CDR1 MNHNS and CDR2 SASEGT. V trimming: 6 bases; J trimming: 5 bases; junction bases outside the gene matches: 17. The sequenced sample was cultured CD8+ T cells from PBMCs, obtained from culture after CMV antigen stimulation. The TCR was taken from a human donor in good health (CMV status not recorded). Some clones in this sample may be carry-over from other donors' samples. The chain has TRBV6-1 and TRBJ1-2; TRBD1 aligns across 8 bases. The CDR3: CASSLGQGWADIYGYTF. In DNA, the CDR3 is TGTGCCAGCAGCCTAGGACAGGGCTGGGCTGACATATATGGCTACACCTTC.